The 29 T cell receptor beta chains listed next were all sequenced from one sample in a study of T cell repertoires in cytomegalovirus infection (dated by TCRdb to about 2019). Antigen specificity for these receptors is unknown. This sample's treatment or condition label indicates: in vitro stimulation with specific CMV peptide epitopes to enrich CMV-specific T cells. TCRdb records Illumina HiSeq 1500 as the sequencer. TCRdb reprocessing: public reads trimmed at Q25 with fastp, clones called with MiXCR, in-frame beta chains kept. CDR3 protein duplicates are merged, each entry listing the most common genes and DNA. In this sample the table shows tens of thousands of distinct CDR3 sequences, just over 20% of which occur a single time. The top ten clonotypes cover more than 65% of the sample. The sample consisted of CD8+ T cells from cultured PBMCs, taken from culture after CMV antigen stimulation. Receptors originate from a human donor in good health (CMV status not recorded). Some clones in this sample may be carry-over from other donors' samples.

The chain employs TRBV12-3 or TRBV12-4 and TRBJ2-2; no clear D. V lost 3 bases to trimming and J lost 1 base, with 6 bases between them. This CDR3 has 14 residues. The CDR3 region has the DNA TGTGCCAGCAGTTTCCGACGGAACACCGGGGAGCTGTTTTTT. Protein product: CASSFRRNTGELFF.

This clonotype was seen many times. V gene TRBV20-1 combines with J gene TRBJ2-1; D is unresolved. This CDR3 has 14 residues. Germline assignment: CDR1 DFQATT and CDR2 SNEGSKA (reference sequence). V was pared by 0 bases and J by 9 bases, with 15 bases between. CDR3 nucleotides: TGCAGTGCTAGAGATTTGACGGGTGGGGTTGAGCAGTTCTTC. Translation gives CSARDLTGGVEQFF.

The chain employs TRBV12-3 or TRBV12-4 and TRBJ1-2; 7 bases align to TRBD1. The CDR3 contains 15 residues. The V and J ends lost 4 bases and 2 bases, in that order; junction bases with no gene match: 7. The CDR3 is CASSSKWGQNYGYTF. The CDR3 bases are TGTGCCAGCAGTTCCAAGTGGGGACAGAACTATGGCTACACCTTC.

This sequence joins TRBV7-6 and TRBJ1-1; maybe TRBD1 (6 bases). Trimming cost V 2 bases and J 6 bases, with 13 bases left between them. The CDR3 has 14 amino acids. Germline V gives CDR1 SGHVS, CDR2 FNYEAQ. Here the CDR3 DNA reads TGTGCCAGCAGCTTAACACAGGACAGCCCTGAAGCTTTCTTT. Translating it yields CASSLTQDSPEAFF.

This clonotype was counted between two and nine times. This rearrangement joins TRBV7-6 to TRBJ2-7, with 7 nucleotides matching TRBD1. V gave up 1 base and J gave up 3 bases; unmatched junction bases: 6. The CDR3 spans 15 residues. In germline, CDR1 is SGHVS, CDR2 FNYEAQ. The chain's CDR3 is CASSLGQGQFYEQYF. CDR3 sequence (DNA): TGTGCCAGCAGCTTAGGACAGGGCCAATTCTACGAGCAGTACTTC.

The V gene is TRBV11-2, the J gene TRBJ2-5; 10 bases agree with TRBD1. Germline V gives CDR1 SGHAT, CDR2 FQNNGV. The CDR3 length is 16 residues. The trim removed 5 bases at V and 1 base at J, leaving 7 bases unmatched. CDR3 region: CASSPGDRGGQETQYF. CDR3 DNA: TGTGCCAGCAGCCCCGGGGACAGGGGCGGCCAAGAGACCCAGTACTTC.

This clonotype was picked up a small number of times. V usage is TRBV7-9 and J usage is TRBJ2-4; 7 nucleotides line up with TRBD2. V shed 5 bases, J shed 2 bases, and the junction held 9 bases outside the gene matches. The CDR3 is made up of 16 amino acids. CDR1 is SEHNR, CDR2 FQNEAQ, per germline (reference sequence). DNA for the CDR3: TGTGCCAGCAGCGAGATCGGGACTACCTCCAAAAACATTCAGTACTTC. Amino acids: CASSEIGTTSKNIQYF.

The chain uses TRBV10-3 and TRBJ1-3, with D possibly being TRBD1 (6 bases). The V end was cut by 7 bases, the J end by 7 bases, with 17 bases between. Germline CDR1 is ENHRY and CDR2 is SYGVKD. CDR3 length: 14 residues. Written as DNA, the CDR3 is TGTGCCATCACCTCAGGGGCCGGGCGGAACACCATATATTTT. It is translated as CAITSGAGRNTIYF.

This clonotype appeared a single time. The chain carries TRBV20-1 and TRBJ1-3; no clear D. Trimming cost V 6 bases and J 0 bases, with 12 bases left between them. The CDR3 runs 14 residues. The germline V gene encodes CDR1 DFQATT and CDR2 SNEGSKA (reference sequence). The DNA for the CDR3 is TGCAGTGCCTCGGACGGCTACTCTGGAAACACCATATATTTT. Encoded protein: CSASDGYSGNTIYF.

The chain joins TRBV7-9 to TRBJ2-1, with unresolved D. CDR1 SEHNR and CDR2 FQNEAQ come from the germline V gene (reference sequence). The CDR3 has 12 amino acids. The V and J ends lost 6 bases and 8 bases respectively, with 11 bases between them. DNA of the CDR3: TGTGCCAGCAGAATGGGTGGCTATGAGCAGTTCTTC. Translated: CASRMGGYEQFF.

This clonotype came up a few times. The rearrangement joins TRBV28 to TRBJ1-5; TRBD1 might be the D (6 bases). V was clipped by 7 bases and J by 4 bases, with 23 bases between them. Germline CDR1 and CDR2: MDHEN and SYDVKM. This CDR3 spans 17 amino acids. This chain's CDR3 is CASTGGGNSGVNQPQHF. The CDR3 bases are TGTGCCAGCACCGGGGGGGGCAACTCCGGAGTAAATCAGCCCCAGCATTTT.

This clonotype was detected a few times. The gene calls are TRBV4-1 and TRBJ1-4; maybe TRBD1 (5 bases). This CDR3 is built from 15 residues. The germline V gene has CDR1 MGHRA and CDR2 YSYEKL. Between the trimmed V and J ends, which lost 0 bases and 6 bases, there was a span of 11 bases. The CDR3 reads CASSQDQGSDEKLFF. CDR3 DNA sequence: TGCGCCAGCAGCCAAGACCAGGGTAGCGATGAAAAACTGTTTTTT.

The gene calls are TRBV12-3 or TRBV12-4 and TRBJ2-1; D is perhaps TRBD1 (5 bases). The CDR3 runs 15 residues. Trimming shortened V by 4 bases and J by 6 bases, and 16 bases separated the two germline ends. The CDR3 DNA is TGTGCCAGCAGTTCAGGCCAGGGTTTGGTCAATGAGCAGTTCTTC. This translates into CASSSGQGLVNEQFF.

This clonotype was detected only a few times. The rearrangement joins TRBV6-2 or TRBV6-3 to TRBJ1-5; 9 bases fit TRBD1. The CDR3 spans 17 residues. V shed 5 bases, J shed 3 bases, and the junction held 11 bases outside the gene matches. Per the germline V gene, CDR1 is MNHEY and CDR2 is SVGEGT. The CDR3 here is CASSTPTGGSLNQPQHF. In DNA form, the CDR3 reads TGTGCCAGCAGTACACCGACAGGGGGGTCGCTCAATCAGCCCCAGCATTTT.

The rearrangement links TRBV7-6 to TRBJ2-7; maybe TRBD2 (6 bases). Trimming removed 5 bases from V and 5 bases from J, with 16 bases in between. The germline V gene encodes CDR1 SGHVS and CDR2 FNYEAQ. CDR3 length: 14 amino acids. The CDR3: CASSPPGTRNEQYF. CDR3 DNA sequence: TGTGCCAGCAGCCCTCCCGGGACTCGGAACGAGCAGTACTTC.

V usage is TRBV19 and J usage is TRBJ2-7, with 9 bases identical to TRBD2. V gave up 5 bases and J gave up 3 bases; unmatched junction bases: 11. This CDR3 has 16 amino acids. Germline CDR1 is LNHDA and CDR2 is SQIVND (reference sequence). For the CDR3, the DNA is TGTGCCAGTAGTCCCCGATCTAGCGGGGAATACTACGAGCAGTACTTC. This encodes CASSPRSSGEYYEQYF.

The J gene is TRBJ1-1, the V gene TRBV20-1, with a tentative D call TRBD1 (5 bases). CDR1 and CDR2 from the germline V gene are DFQATT and SNEGSKA (reference sequence). There are 13 residues in the CDR3. Trimming took off 5 bases at V and 3 bases at J, with 13 bases between the two ends. This CDR3 reads CSAPEGGDTEAFF. The CDR3 coding sequence is TGCAGTGCTCCCGAGGGAGGGGACACTGAAGCTTTCTTT.

V is TRBV7-2 and J is TRBJ1-1; D may be TRBD1 (5 bases). CDR1 SGHTA and CDR2 FQGNSA come from the germline V gene. The CDR3 is made up of 16 amino acids. V shed 2 bases and J shed 4 bases, with 17 bases lying between them. CDR3 in DNA: TGTGCCAGCAGCTTAACCCCCCGGGGGATGATCACTGAAGCTTTCTTT. It yields the protein CASSLTPRGMITEAFF.

The rearrangement joins TRBV10-3 to TRBJ2-2, with D possibly being TRBD1 (6 bases). This CDR3 is built from 13 residues. The ends were cut back, 3 bases at V and 7 bases at J, with 9 bases in the middle. CDR1 and CDR2 (germline): ENHRY, SYGVKD. The CDR3 nucleotides are TGTGCCATCAGTGATCTGACAGGCGGGGAGCTGTTTTTT. Protein sequence: CAISDLTGGELFF.

The chain employs TRBV27 and TRBJ2-7; TRBD2 agrees at 8 bases. Germline CDR1 is MNHEY and CDR2 is SMNVEV (reference sequence). The CDR3 has 14 amino acids. Losses at the gene ends were 10 bases for V and 3 bases for J; bases not matched to a gene: 11. The chain's CDR3 is CATRGGAGDYEQYF. CDR3 DNA: TGTGCCACCCGAGGGGGAGCGGGGGACTACGAGCAGTACTTC.

The J gene is TRBJ1-1, the V gene TRBV6-2 or TRBV6-3, with D unclear. The V and J ends lost 7 bases and 5 bases respectively, with 11 bases between them. The CDR3 has 12 amino acids. Germline CDR1 reads MNHEY; CDR2 reads SVGEGT. The DNA for the CDR3 is TGTGCCAGCAATCGGGCCGGGACTGAAGCTTTCTTT. It translates to CASNRAGTEAFF.

This clonotype was observed many times. The rearrangement uses TRBV7-9 and TRBJ1-2, with 8 nucleotides matching TRBD1. V shed 5 bases and J 5 bases; nucleotides not matched to a gene: 13. The CDR3 length is 16 residues. Looked up from germline, CDR1 is SEHNR and CDR2 is FQNEAQ (reference sequence). CDR3 loop: CASSLKPDRDGYGYTF. CDR3 sequence (DNA): TGTGCCAGCAGCCTGAAGCCGGACAGGGATGGGTATGGCTACACCTTC.

This clonotype turned up a few times. The genes are TRBV6-2 or TRBV6-3 and TRBJ2-6, with D tentatively TRBD1 (6 bases). V lost 2 bases, J lost 0 bases, and 14 bases lay in between. Germline lookup yields CDR1 MNHEY and CDR2 SVGEGT. This CDR3 comprises 18 residues. CDR3 in amino acids: CASSYRVSDSSGANVLTF. DNA of the CDR3: TGTGCCAGCAGTTACCGAGTGTCGGACAGCTCTGGGGCCAACGTCCTGACTTTC.

This clonotype was counted at least ten times. The chain couples TRBV11-1 to TRBJ2-7; D is undetermined. Per germline, CDR1 SGHAT and CDR2 FQDESV (reference sequence). Trimming left V 1 base short and J 4 bases short, with 11 bases between. The CDR3 has 14 amino acids. CDR3 nucleotide sequence: TGTGCCAGCAGCTTAGTCGGCAATAAGTACGAGCAGTACTTC. Translated: CASSLVGNKYEQYF.

This sequence joins TRBV28 and TRBJ1-4; maybe TRBD1 (6 bases). V lost 5 bases and J 3 bases, leaving 13 bases between the germline ends. Germline V gene data show CDR1 as MDHEN and CDR2 as SYDVKM. The length of the CDR3 is 15 residues. CDR3: CASSIRTEANEKLFF. The CDR3 coding sequence is TGTGCCAGCAGTATCCGGACAGAAGCTAATGAAAAACTGTTTTTT.

This clonotype was counted a few times. The rearrangement joins TRBV29-1 to TRBJ1-2; D may be TRBD1 (6 bases). The germline CDR1 and CDR2 sequences are SQVTM and ANQGSEA. The CDR3 length is 14 residues. Between the trimmed V and J ends, which lost 0 bases and 8 bases, there was a span of 16 bases. The CDR3 DNA is TGCAGCGTTGAAGAGGGCAGGGGTCCGGAAGGCTACACCTTC. As protein: CSVEEGRGPEGYTF.

Only a few counts were recorded for this clonotype. The chain joins TRBV7-2 to TRBJ1-1; D uncertain. Looked up from germline, CDR1 is SGHTA and CDR2 is FQGNSA. Trimming stripped 4 bases from V and 4 bases from J, with 10 bases between. The length of the CDR3 is 13 residues. The chain's CDR3 is CASSYSRFTEAFF. The CDR3 DNA reads TGTGCCAGCAGCTATAGTAGGTTCACTGAAGCTTTCTTT. The variable domain in full, with the rest retrieved from reference TRBV7-2 and TRBJ1-1, is GAGVSQSPSNKVTEKGKDVELRCDPISGHTALYWYRQSLGQGLEFLIYFQGNSAPDKSGLPSDRFSAERTGGSVSTLTIQRTQQEDSAVYLCASSYSRFTEAFFGQGTRLTVV.

The rearrangement uses TRBV7-2 and TRBJ1-2, with TRBD1 matching over 9 bases. In germline, CDR1 is SGHTA, CDR2 FQGNSA. After removal of 1 base from V and 8 bases from J, the junction contained 14 bases not matched to a gene. This CDR3 region has 17 residues. CDR3 residues: CASSLERDRVGGSGYTF. DNA of the CDR3: TGTGCCAGCAGCTTAGAGAGGGACAGGGTGGGAGGTAGCGGCTACACCTTC.

This clonotype has more than one count but fewer than ten. The V call is TRBV6-8, the J call TRBJ1-1; 7 bases agree with TRBD1. Unmatched junction bases numbered 5, after V lost 3 bases and J lost 4 bases. Germline loops: CDR1 MNHGY, CDR2 SAAAGT. There are 14 residues in the CDR3. The CDR3 coding sequence is TGTGCCAGCAGTTATAGGAGGGGGCGCACTGAAGCTTTCTTT. As protein: CASSYRRGRTEAFF.